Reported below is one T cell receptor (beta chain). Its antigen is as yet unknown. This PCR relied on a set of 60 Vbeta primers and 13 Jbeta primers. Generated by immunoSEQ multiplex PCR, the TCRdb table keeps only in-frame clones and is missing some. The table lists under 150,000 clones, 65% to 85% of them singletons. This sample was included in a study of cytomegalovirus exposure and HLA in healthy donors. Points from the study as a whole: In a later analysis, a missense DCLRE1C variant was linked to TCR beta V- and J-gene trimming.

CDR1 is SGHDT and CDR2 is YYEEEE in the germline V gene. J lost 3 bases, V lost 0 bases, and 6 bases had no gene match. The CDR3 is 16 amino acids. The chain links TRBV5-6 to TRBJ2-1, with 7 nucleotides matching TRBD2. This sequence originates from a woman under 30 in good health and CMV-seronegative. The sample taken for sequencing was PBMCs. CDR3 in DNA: TGTGCCAGCAGCTTGGAACGGGCGGGAGTCTACAATGAGCAGTTCTTC. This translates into CASSLERAGVYNEQFF.